This is a list of T cell receptor beta chains from one sample in a study of blood T cell repertoires in COVID-19. Here immunoSEQ multiplex PCR was the method, and the copy in TCRdb shows in-frame clones only, minus some. The sample includes under 200,000 clones, 70% to 90% of them seen just once. Sequencing input: peripheral blood. These receptors came from a woman of 80 years or more with COVID-19, enrolled during active disease. CDR3s include the opening cysteine and the closing phenylalanine or tryptophan. The listing skips clone size in some rows; elsewhere it reads once, few, many or a size class.

cdr3_length v_call clone_size cdr3_aa
15 TRBV7-2 NA CASSLAGQQGTEAFF
17 TRBV5-1 NA CASSVRPGTGGLDTQYF
11 TRBV7-2 NA CASSQRLEQFF
14 TRBV4-1 NA CASRRTGGNEKLFF
13 TRBV7-9 once CASSPGGGETQYF
14 TRBV28 NA CASSTKSSYYGYTF
19 TRBV7-9 NA CASTNRVGLAGVRTGELFF
13 TRBV19 NA CASGGRVDTEAFF
14 TRBV27 NA CATCPGTGCYEQYF
15 TRBV6-5 NA CASAWGQTMNTEAFF
14 TRBV9 NA CASSVAPETVEQFF
14 TRBV7-9 NA CASGMAGGPNEQFF
15 TRBV5-8 NA CASSLVQAGANVLTF
15 TRBV28 NA CASSFRYSPQETQYF
13 TRBV24-1 NA CATSDPTSGRQFF
15 TRBV4-3 few CASSQGDRGDNEQFF
14 TRBV18 NA CASSPRQANYGYTF
15 TRBV19 NA CASSILTGISYGYTF
13 TRBV12-3/TRBV12-4 NA CASSTDRDTEAFF
18 TRBV28 once CASRNPTGSGLSGNTIYF
14 TRBV6-5 NA CASTPDRVTNEQFF
14 TRBV6-5 few CASTSQGKGAEAFF
15 TRBV11-3 NA CASSLGTGTAEKLFF
15 TRBV6-5 NA CASTLTGTSGTEQFF
14 TRBV10-3 NA CASQGGGTTYEQYF
13 TRBV5-6 once CASSLRGPYEQYF
16 TRBV3-1/TRBV3-2 NA CASSQGGTGANEKLFF